This passage covers 8 T cell receptor beta chains from one sample sequenced in a study of CDR3 diversity in severe acne. TCRdb ran MiXCR on the PCR reads and lists one entry per CDR3 protein. The sample has over 85,000 distinct CDR3 sequences, more than 45% seen once. Sample: blood. The source is a male donor with acne.

Worth noting for this clonotype: Because it lacks the conserved phenylalanine or tryptophan at the end, this CDR3 is likely a read error. The DNA is left out, because the CDR3 cannot be placed on it with certainty; the CDR3 is given as TCRdb lists it. The CDR3 here is CASSTSDGYTFGS. The rearrangement uses TRBV7-2 and TRBJ2-1. The CDR3 sequence runs 13 residues, both termini included. Per germline, CDR1 SGHTA and CDR2 FQGNSA.

The chain joins TRBV20-1 to TRBJ2-3; the match to TRBD2 covers 7 bases. Trimming took 3 bases from V and 3 from J; bases not matched to a gene: 3. The CDR3 loop spans 13 amino acids. Germline values: CDR1 DFQATT, CDR2 SNEGSKA (reference sequence). Here the CDR3 DNA reads TGCAGTGCTAGTCGCGGGAGTACAGATACGCAGTATTTT. Protein: CSASRGSTDTQYF.

Of note for this clonotype: Just one base apart from a much larger clone, this may be a read error. J is TRBJ2-1 and V is TRBV25-1, with D tentatively TRBD2 (5 bases). Germline CDR1 and CDR2: MGHDK and SYGVNS. Trimming stripped 8 bases from V and 0 bases from J, with 5 bases between. The length of the CDR3 is 12 residues. The CDR3 coding sequence is TGTGCCAGCGGGAGCTCCTACAATGAGCAGTTCTTC. Residues: CASGSSYNEQFF.

The CDR3 region has the DNA TGCAGCGTCGACGACCGAGACTATGGCTACACCTTC. It is translated as CSVDDRDYGYTF. The V call is TRBV29-1, the J call TRBJ1-2, with no clear D. The CDR3 length is 12 residues. The V end was cut by 6 bases, the J end by 3 bases, with 11 bases between. Germline V lookup: CDR1 SQVTM, CDR2 ANQGSEA.

The chain combines TRBV7-6 with TRBJ2-3; 8 nucleotides agree with TRBD2. Germline trimming cut 5 bases from V and 0 bases from J; bases unmatched to any gene: 16. Germline V gives CDR1 SGHVS, CDR2 FNYEAQ. The length of the CDR3 is 19 residues. The CDR3 region has the DNA TGTGCCAGCAGCACCCGACCAGACAGGAGCGGGAGCAGCACAGATACGCAGTATTTT. Translating gives CASSTRPDRSGSSTDTQYF.

There are many counts of this clonotype. This rearrangement joins TRBV13 to TRBJ1-1, with TRBD1 identical over 9 bases. J was trimmed by 5 bases and V by 5 bases; bases with no gene match: 9. CDR1 and CDR2 (germline): PRHDT, FYEKMQ (reference sequence). The CDR3 spans 15 residues. The CDR3 is CASSLKGQGWTEAFF. CDR3 in DNA: TGTGCCAGCAGCCTAAAGGGACAGGGTTGGACTGAAGCTTTCTTT.

This CDR3 reads CSASRLQGTPEQYF. The CDR3 nucleotides are TGCAGTGCTAGCCGCCTCCAGGGTACGCCCGAGCAGTACTTC. The chain employs TRBV20-1 and TRBJ2-7; D may be TRBD1 (5 bases). This CDR3 comprises 14 residues. Germline V lookup: CDR1 DFQATT, CDR2 SNEGSKA (reference sequence). Deletions cut 3 bases from V and 6 bases from J, with 18 bases between.

This clonotype was seen repeatedly, ten times or more. The chain recombines TRBV19 with TRBJ2-3; the D gene is possibly TRBD1 (5 bases). The CDR3 has 12 amino acids. Germline V gene sequence: CDR1 LNHDA, CDR2 SQIVND (reference sequence). Between the trimmed V and J ends, which lost 3 bases and 6 bases, there was a span of 7 bases. In DNA form, the CDR3 reads TGTGCCAGTAGTATGAAGGGGGATACGCAGTATTTT. It specifies CASSMKGDTQYF.